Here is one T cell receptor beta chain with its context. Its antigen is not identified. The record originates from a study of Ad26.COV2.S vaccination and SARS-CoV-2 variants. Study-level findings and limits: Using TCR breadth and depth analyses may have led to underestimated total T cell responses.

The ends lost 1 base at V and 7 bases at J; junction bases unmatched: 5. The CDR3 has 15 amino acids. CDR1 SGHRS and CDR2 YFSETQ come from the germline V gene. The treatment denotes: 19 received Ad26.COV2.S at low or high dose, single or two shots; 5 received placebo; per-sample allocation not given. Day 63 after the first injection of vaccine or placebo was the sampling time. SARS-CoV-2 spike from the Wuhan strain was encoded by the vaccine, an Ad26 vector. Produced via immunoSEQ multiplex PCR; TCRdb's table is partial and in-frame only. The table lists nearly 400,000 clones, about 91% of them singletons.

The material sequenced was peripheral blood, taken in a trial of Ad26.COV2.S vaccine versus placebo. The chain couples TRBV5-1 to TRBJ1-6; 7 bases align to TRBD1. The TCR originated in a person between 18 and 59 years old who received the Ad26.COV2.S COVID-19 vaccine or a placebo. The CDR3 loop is CASSLRTGGNSPLHF. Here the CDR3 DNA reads TGCGCCAGCAGCTTGCGGACAGGAGGGAATTCACCCCTCCACTTT.